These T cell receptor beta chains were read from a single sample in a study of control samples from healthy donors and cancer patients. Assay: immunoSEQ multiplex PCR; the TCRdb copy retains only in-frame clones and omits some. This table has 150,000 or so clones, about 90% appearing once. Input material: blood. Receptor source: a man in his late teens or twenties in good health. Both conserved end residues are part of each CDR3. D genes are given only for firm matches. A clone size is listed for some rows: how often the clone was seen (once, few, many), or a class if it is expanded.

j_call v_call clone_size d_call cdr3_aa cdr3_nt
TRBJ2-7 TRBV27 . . CASSLSPSYEQYF TGTGCCAGCAGTTTATCGCCCTCCTACGAGCAGTACTTC
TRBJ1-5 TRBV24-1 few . CATSNRDQPQHF TGTGCCACCAGTAACAGGGACCAGCCCCAGCATTTT
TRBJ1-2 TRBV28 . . CASSFEGSNGYTF TGTGCCAGCAGTTTTGAGGGATCTAATGGCTACACCTTC
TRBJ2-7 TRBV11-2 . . CASSPLAVGSGEQYF TGTGCCAGCAGCCCTTTGGCAGTGGGGTCCGGGGAGCAGTACTTC
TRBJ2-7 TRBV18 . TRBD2 CASSQKAGGYEQYF TGTGCCAGCTCACAAAAGGCGGGAGGGTACGAGCAGTACTTC
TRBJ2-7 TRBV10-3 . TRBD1 CAISELRTGGKYEQYF TGTGCCATCAGTGAGTTGAGGACAGGGGGCAAATACGAGCAGTACTTC
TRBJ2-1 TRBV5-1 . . CASSLVNWRGERQLNNEQFF TGCGCCAGCAGCTTGGTCAACTGGCGGGGAGAACGACAATTGAACAATGAGCAGTTCTTC
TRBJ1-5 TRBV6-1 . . CASSERQPNQPQHF TGTGCCAGCAGTGAAAGACAGCCTAATCAGCCCCAGCATTTT
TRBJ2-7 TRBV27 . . CASSPRGHYEQYF TGTGCCAGCAGTCCGCGAGGCCACTACGAGCAGTACTTC
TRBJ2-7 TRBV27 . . CASSPTVAGEQYF TGTGCCAGCAGCCCGACAGTTGCAGGCGAGCAGTACTTC
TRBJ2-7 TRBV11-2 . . CASSLGTVSSYEQYF TGTGCCAGCAGCCTCGGGACGGTGAGCTCCTACGAGCAGTACTTC
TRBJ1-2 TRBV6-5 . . CASSYSRGNYGYTF TGTGCCAGCAGTTACTCCAGAGGGAACTATGGCTACACCTTC
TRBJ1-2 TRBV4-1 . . CASSQEVTGGVDGYTF TGCGCCAGCAGCCAAGAGGTAACAGGAGGGGTGGATGGCTACACCTTC
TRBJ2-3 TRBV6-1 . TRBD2 CASSEDGGLVADTQYF TGTGCCAGCAGTGAAGACGGGGGACTAGTAGCAGATACGCAGTATTTT
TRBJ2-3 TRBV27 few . CASSSPGEPTDTQYF TGTGCCAGCAGTTCCCCGGGGGAGCCCACAGATACGCAGTATTTT
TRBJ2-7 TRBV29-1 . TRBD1 CSVTSGQGYEQYF TGCAGCGTGACGTCCGGACAGGGCTACGAGCAGTACTTC
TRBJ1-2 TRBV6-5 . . CASRGAGNYGYTF TGTGCCAGCAGAGGCGCAGGAAACTATGGCTACACCTTC
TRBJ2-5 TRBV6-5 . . CASIKSTQETQYF TGTGCCAGCATAAAGTCTACCCAAGAGACCCAGTACTTC
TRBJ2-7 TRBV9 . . CASSVGLVGYEQYF TGTGCCAGCAGCGTAGGACTAGTTGGCTACGAGCAGTACTTC
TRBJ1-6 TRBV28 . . CASSSLGVSPLHF TGTGCCAGCAGTTCCTTAGGGGTTTCACCCCTCCACTTT
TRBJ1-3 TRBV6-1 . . CASSEGGHTIYF TGTGCCAGCAGTGAAGGGGGGCACACCATATATTTT
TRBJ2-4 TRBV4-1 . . CASSQERGTLAKNIQYF TGCGCCAGCAGCCAAGAAAGGGGTACCCTAGCCAAAAACATTCAGTACTTC
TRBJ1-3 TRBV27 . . CASRQGGSGNTIYF TGTGCCAGCAGACAGGGCGGGAGTGGAAACACCATATATTTT
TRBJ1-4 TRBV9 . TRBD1 CASSGTGDEKLFF TGTGCCAGCAGCGGTACAGGGGACGAAAAACTGTTTTTT
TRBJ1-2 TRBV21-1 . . CARASSPGGYTF TGTGCCCGGGCATCGAGCCCTGGGGGCTACACCTTC
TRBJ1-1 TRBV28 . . CASSASGVVTEAFF TGTGCCAGCAGTGCCTCTGGGGTGGTAACTGAAGCTTTCTTT
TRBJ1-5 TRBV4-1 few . CASSLTEIGQPQHF TGCGCCAGCAGCCTCACTGAAATCGGTCAGCCCCAGCATTTT
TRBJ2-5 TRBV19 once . CASRPIPGQQETQYF TGTGCCAGTAGACCTATCCCGGGACAACAAGAGACCCAGTACTTC
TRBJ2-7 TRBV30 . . CAWSSYEQYF TGTGCCTGGAGCTCCTACGAGCAGTACTTC
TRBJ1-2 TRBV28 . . CASSLATVYGYTF TGTGCCAGCAGTTTAGCGACTGTCTATGGCTACACCTTC
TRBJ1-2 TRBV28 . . CASSLVQATNYGYTF TGTGCCAGCAGTTTAGTACAGGCCACTAACTATGGCTACACCTTC
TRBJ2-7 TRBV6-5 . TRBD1 CASRPPGQIYEQYF TGTGCCAGCAGACCCCCGGGACAGATCTACGAGCAGTACTTC
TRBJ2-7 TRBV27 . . CASSLSGGWGDAHYEQYF TGTGCCAGCAGTTTATCCGGGGGCTGGGGGGACGCCCACTACGAGCAGTACTTC
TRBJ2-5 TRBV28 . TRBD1 CASSPWDRGWQETQYF TGTGCCAGCAGTCCGTGGGACAGGGGGTGGCAAGAGACCCAGTACTTC
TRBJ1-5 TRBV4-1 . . CASSQSGDGQPQHF TGCGCCAGCAGCCAAAGCGGGGATGGCCAGCCCCAGCATTTT
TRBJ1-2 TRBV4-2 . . CASSQDPTASGYTF TGTGCCAGCAGCCAAGATCCCACAGCATCGGGCTACACCTTC
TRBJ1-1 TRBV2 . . CASSGVGVNTEAFF TGTGCCAGCAGTGGGGTGGGGGTTAACACTGAAGCTTTCTTT
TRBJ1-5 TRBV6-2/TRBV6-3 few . CASSYSLQQNSNQPQHF TGTGCCAGCAGTTACTCCCTCCAACAAAATAGCAATCAGCCCCAGCATTTT
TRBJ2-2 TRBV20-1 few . CSASKGGTGELFF TGCAGTGCTAGTAAAGGCGGGACCGGGGAGCTGTTTTTT
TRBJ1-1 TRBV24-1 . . CATSDLGGLYSEAFF TGTGCCACCAGTGATTTGGGGGGTCTTTACTCTGAAGCTTTCTTT
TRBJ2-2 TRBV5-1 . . CASSLAGTGELFF TGCGCCAGCAGCTTGGCGGGTACCGGGGAGCTGTTTTTT
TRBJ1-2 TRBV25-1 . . CASLGGHGYTF TGTGCCAGCCTCGGGGGTCATGGCTACACCTTC
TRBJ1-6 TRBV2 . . CASSEEGDRHSPLHF TGTGCCAGCAGTGAGGAGGGGGATCGGCATTCACCCCTCCACTTT
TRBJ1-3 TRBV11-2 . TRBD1 CASSLYRTGTGVGNTIYF TGTGCCAGCAGCTTGTACCGAACCGGGACAGGGGTGGGAAACACCATATATTTT
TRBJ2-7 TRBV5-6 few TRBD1 CASSDGQGIYEQYF TGTGCCAGCAGCGACGGACAGGGGATTTACGAGCAGTACTTC
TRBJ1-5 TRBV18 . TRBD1 CASSRDRANQPQHF TGTGCCAGCTCACGAGACAGGGCAAATCAGCCCCAGCATTTT